This T cell receptor (beta chain) was documented in a study of T cell repertoires in ileal Crohn's disease (dated by TCRdb to the late 2010s). Describing the broader study: The median duration of disease was around 7.3 years, and at the time of surgery around 35% of patients were active smokers. Every patient underwent surgery because of a complication, which was stricturing disease in roughly 61% and penetrating disease in around 40%. Roughly half of the patients were given postoperative therapy, with about 18 on anti-TNF agents and 10 to 12 on thiopurines. M0 samples consisted of biopsies taken from the inflamed part of the ileum in the surgical resection specimen. Around 460 nanograms of biopsy DNA per sample were submitted for commercial TCRB immunosequencing. TCR repertoire analysis was performed in around 61 Crohn's disease patients drawn from a prospective multicentre cohort. The study was conducted in parallel with a multicentre cohort that was designed to identify predictors of early endoscopic recurrence following ileocolonic resection. Endoscopic postoperative recurrence was defined as a Rutgeerts score above i0. A total of about 170 mucosal samples from approximately 57 patients were sequenced, collected from several sites on the surgical specimen and at postoperative endoscopy. Here is what the overall study found, with its caveats: Patients who were active smokers at surgery had a significantly higher proportion of clonal expansions than non-smokers (about 25% vs 18%, p=0.02). Endoscopic recurrence was linked to a higher percentage of high-frequency clones at surgery, and recurrence occurred in every patient whose clonality exceeded 26.8% (18/57). Only a subgroup of patients, of unstated size, had their mucosal CD4 and CD8 T cells sorted and sequenced. Sorted CD8 T cells carried more high-frequency clones than CD4 T cells, suggesting mucosal expansions were mainly CD8.

This sample's time point label indicates: inflamed ileum from the surgical specimen. To be eligible, patients had to be adults with ileal or ileocolonic Crohn's disease and an indication for ileocolonic resection. Before DNA extraction, whole ileal mucosal biopsies were kept frozen at -80 degrees C. Genomic DNA was extracted from frozen whole biopsies with a TRizol-based method and quantified on a NanoDrop 2000 spectrophotometer. This clone was counted a few times. Its antigen is currently not known. No much larger clone is present one base from it, and per-base qualities are unavailable. The junction shows trimming of 3 bases on V and 4 bases on J, and the gene matches do not reach 8 bases of it. The CDR3, from cysteine to phenylalanine, totals 16 residues. Only the CDR3 portion is preserved as DNA: 48 bases, with reading frame beginning at the first base. The germline V gene sets CDR1 to SGHRS and CDR2 to YFSETQ.

The library was made by the immunoSEQ multiplex PCR assay. A two-step, amplification bias-controlled multiplex PCR was used by Adaptive Biotechnology to amplify CDR3 regions from genomic DNA. In the first PCR, primers covered every V and J gene segment, and in the second PCR, barcodes and Illumina adapters were added. An Illumina instrument was used to sequence the CDR3 libraries. On the study's bioinformatics: The analysis drew on both the pipelines supplied by the vendor and custom analysis of the raw data in R/Bioconductor running R version 3.3.0. Clonality, which ranges from 0 to 1, was calculated as the inverse of the normalised Shannon entropy across all productive clones. The repertoire share taken up by the top 100 clones defined high-frequency clones, and only clones that passed a 95% confidence test were kept. The Simpson index measured repertoire diversity, and the Morisita-Horn index measured overlap between samples. Not all clones reach the TCRdb copy of this immuneACCESS table, which keeps in-frame sequences only. Checked studies attribute under half of the gap to unresolved V genes and leave the rest unexplained. V and J calls plus clone size are reproduced from that table; the DNA served to infer D and trimming. This sample gives more than 15,000 clones in total; approximately 80% of them show up just once. The top ten clones comprise 4.2% of the sample.

The material sequenced was ileal tissue. The clonotype was recovered from an adult with Crohn's disease. The chain joins TRBV5-1 to TRBJ2-5, and 11 junction bases match TRBD2. The nucleotides are TGCGCCAGCAGCTCAGCACCTCTAGCGGGAGGAGAGACCCAGTACTTC. This codes for CASSSAPLAGGETQYF.